Below, one T cell receptor beta chain is given with its context. Its matching antigen is unknown. The data derive from a study of beta chain features in type 1 diabetes. Study conclusions and caveats: Patients and controls would be equally affected if PCR favored shorter templates. Type 1 diabetes patients showed a moderate but significant shortening of TCRB CDR3s in all four CD4+ subsets.

This CDR3 is built from 13 residues. V lost 5 bases, J lost 2 bases, and 7 bases lay in between. Germline-derived CDR1 and CDR2 are SGHTA and FQGNSA. Reverse transcription of all isolated RNA meant that expressed TCRB transcripts were sequenced. The protocol was immunoSEQ multiplex PCR, while the TCRdb copy is restricted to in-frame clones and leaves out a portion. The table includes roughly 40,000 clones, 64% detected once. The chain is built from TRBV7-2 and TRBJ2-1; D gene unclear. The clonotype comes from a woman aged 25 to 39 in good health. Sequencing was done on a sample of Tregs from blood. The chain's CDR3 is CASSPRAYNEQFF. The CDR3 coding sequence is TGTGCCAGCAGCCCCCGCGCCTACAATGAGCAGTTCTTC. Drawing the rest from reference TRBV7-2 and TRBJ2-1, the complete variable domain is GAGVSQSPSNKVTEKGKDVELRCDPISGHTALYWYRQSLGQGLEFLIYFQGNSAPDKSGLPSDRFSAERTGGSVSTLTIQRTQQEDSAVYLCASSPRAYNEQFFGPGTRLTVL.